The next 29 T cell receptor beta chains were all read from a single sample in a study of cytomegalovirus exposure and HLA in healthy donors. Produced via immunoSEQ multiplex PCR; TCRdb's table is partial and in-frame only. The sample includes about 240,000 clones, around 88% of them seen just once. Sequences were obtained from PBMCs. The receptors originated from a woman in her twenties or thirties in good health and CMV-seropositive.

This clone was seen once. CDR3 DNA sequence: TGTGCCAGCAGTTACCCCAGCCCAAGCGGGAAGAATGAGCAGTTCTTC. Translated: CASSYPSPSGKNEQFF. The chain employs TRBV6-5 and TRBJ2-1; 7 bases map to TRBD2. J lost 7 bases, V lost 2 bases, and 11 bases had no gene match. Germline CDR1 reads MNHEY; CDR2 reads SVGAGI. This CDR3 spans 16 amino acids.

This chain links TRBV10-2 with TRBJ1-2, with a weak D call TRBD1 (6 bases). Per germline, CDR1 WSHSY and CDR2 SAAADI. This CDR3 is 13 amino acids long. The V and J ends lost 2 bases and 7 bases respectively, with 11 bases between them. The CDR3: CASSERQGFGYTF. The CDR3 nucleotides are TGCGCCAGCAGTGAGAGGCAGGGGTTTGGCTACACCTTC.

The CDR3 DNA is TGTGCCAGCAGTCCGACTATCTCTGGGGCCAACGTCCTGACTTTC. It codes for CASSPTISGANVLTF. V is TRBV6-5 and J is TRBJ2-6; D may be TRBD2 (5 bases). V lost 5 bases and J lost 0, with 8 bases in between. In germline, CDR1 is MNHEY, CDR2 SVGAGI. The CDR3 is 15 amino acids.

This rearrangement joins TRBV7-2 to TRBJ2-7; 12 bases are a match to TRBD2. This CDR3 comprises 15 residues. V dropped 5 bases and J dropped 4; count of bases not matched to a gene: 6. The germline V gene has CDR1 SGHTA and CDR2 FQGNSA. The CDR3, as DNA: TGTGCCAGCAGCCCAGGACTAGCGGGATGGTACGAGCAGTACTTC. Residues: CASSPGLAGWYEQYF.

The rearrangement uses TRBV6-1 and TRBJ2-5; unclear D gene. The CDR3 extends over 14 amino acids. The V end lost 2 bases, the J end lost 1 base, and 8 bases lay between the germline ends. Looked up from germline, CDR1 is MNHNS and CDR2 is SASEGT. The CDR3 is CASSERVSQETQYF. CDR3 coding DNA: TGTGCCAGCAGTGAACGGGTCTCCCAAGAGACCCAGTACTTC.

Concerning this clone: Other DNA variants within this sample encode the same CDR3. V and J are TRBV18 and TRBJ2-7; 14 bases match TRBD2. Looked up from germline, CDR1 is KGHSH and CDR2 is LQKENI. V lost 3 bases and J lost 3; bases outside the gene matches: 1. This CDR3 comprises 15 residues. CDR3 sequence: CASSPGLAGGYEQYF. CDR3 in DNA: TGTGCCAGCTCACCCGGACTAGCGGGGGGCTACGAGCAGTACTTC.

The chain carries TRBV28 and TRBJ1-2; 7 bases line up with TRBD1. J gave up 7 bases and V 6 bases, and 8 bases lay outside the gene matches. The CDR3 has 13 residues. CDR1 is MDHEN and CDR2 is SYDVKM in the germline V gene. CDR3 DNA: TGTGCCAGCAGACCTACAGGGGTAGGTGGCTACACCTTC. Translated, it gives CASRPTGVGGYTF.

This clone was detected a few times. The V gene is TRBV5-1, the J gene TRBJ1-2, with D possibly being TRBD1 (5 bases). Trimming removed 6 bases at V and 6 bases at J, with 18 bases between. CDR3 length equals 14 residues. Germline CDR1 SGHRS, CDR2 YFSETQ. The CDR3 DNA reads TGCGCCAGCAACACGGGGGTTTCCTCTGATGGCTACACCTTC. It yields the protein CASNTGVSSDGYTF.

The rearrangement uses TRBV19 and TRBJ1-5; a possible D gene is TRBD1 (6 bases). Trimming left V 1 base short and J 6 bases short, with 13 bases between. Germline-derived CDR1 and CDR2 are LNHDA and SQIVND (reference sequence). The CDR3 extends over 15 amino acids. As DNA, the CDR3 is TGTGCCAGTAGTATAGGAGGGGGACAAGCTCAGCCCCAGCATTTT. This encodes CASSIGGGQAQPQHF.

The V gene is TRBV6-5, the J gene TRBJ1-2; D uncertain. CDR1 is MNHEY and CDR2 is SVGAGI in the germline V gene. The CDR3 consists of 14 residues. Trimming removed 4 bases at V and 12 bases at J, with 21 bases between. The CDR3 bases are TGTGCCAGCAGTTTTAGATCGGACGGCGGGATTGACACCTTC. Encoded protein: CASSFRSDGGIDTF.

The chain has TRBV13 and TRBJ1-1; D is undetermined. The CDR3 spans 15 residues. Germline V gene lookup returns CDR1 PRHDT and CDR2 FYEKMQ (reference sequence). The ends were cut back, 2 bases at V and 4 bases at J, with 14 bases in the middle. The CDR3 sequence: CASSLYWEGITEAFF. The DNA of the CDR3 is TGTGCCAGCAGCTTATATTGGGAGGGTATCACTGAAGCTTTCTTT.

V gene TRBV2 combines with J gene TRBJ2-7; D possibly corresponds to TRBD2 (5 bases). CDR1 is SNHLY and CDR2 is FYNNEI in the germline V gene. The CDR3 runs 13 residues. With 7 bases removed from V and 5 bases from J, the gap between germline ends came to 15 bases. The CDR3 here is CASKQRGFDEQYF. As DNA, the CDR3 is TGTGCCAGCAAGCAGCGAGGGTTCGACGAGCAGTACTTC.

In DNA, the CDR3 is TGCGCCACAGGGCGGGAGGTAGCGGAGACCCAGTACTTC. This encodes CATGREVAETQYF. The V gene is TRBV5-1, the J gene TRBJ2-5, with 8 nucleotides matching TRBD2. Germline-derived CDR1 and CDR2 are SGHRS and YFSETQ. With 9 bases clipped from V and 5 bases from J, the junction kept 9 bases outside the gene matches. This CDR3 has 13 amino acids.

The chain recombines TRBV7-6 with TRBJ2-5; weak D call: TRBD2 (6 bases). Germline CDR1 and CDR2: SGHVS and FNYEAQ. The CDR3 is 13 amino acids. V lost 5 bases, J lost 5 bases, and 12 bases lay in between. The CDR3 region has the DNA TGTGCCAGCAGCCCTCTAAGCGGGGAGACCCAGTACTTC. Translated: CASSPLSGETQYF. Using reference TRBV7-6 and TRBJ2-5 for the parts outside the CDR3, the full variable domain is GAGVSQSPRYKVTKRGQDVALRCDPISGHVSLYWYRQALGQGPEFLTYFNYEAQQDKSGLPNDRFSAERPEGSISTLTIQRTEQRDSAMYRCASSPLSGETQYFGPGTRLLVL.

The genes are TRBV5-4 and TRBJ2-7; 13 positions agree with TRBD2. CDR1 SGHNT and CDR2 YYREEE come from the germline V gene (reference sequence). The length of the CDR3 is 14 residues. V lost 5 bases, J lost 5 bases, and 4 bases stayed unmatched. The CDR3 sequence: CASRGGLAGDEQYF. The CDR3 DNA reads TGTGCCAGCAGGGGAGGACTAGCGGGAGACGAGCAGTACTTC. The whole variable domain, filled in from reference TRBV5-4 and TRBJ2-7, reads ETGVTQSPTHLIKTRGQQVTLRCSSQSGHNTVSWYQQALGQGPQFIFQYYREEENGRGNFPPRFSGLQFPNYSSELNVNALELDDSALYLCASRGGLAGDEQYFGPGTRLTVT.

This chain connects TRBV30 to TRBJ2-5; D is possibly TRBD2 (6 bases). CDR3 length: 12 residues. Germline-derived CDR1 and CDR2 are GTSNPN and SVGIG (reference sequence). The V end was cut by 3 bases, the J end by 4 bases, with 9 bases between. Written as DNA, the CDR3 is TGTGCCTGGAGCACTAGCCGAGAGACCCAGTACTTC. Its protein product is CAWSTSRETQYF.

This clone appeared a single time. V and J are TRBV5-5 and TRBJ1-5, with D unresolved. The V gene's germline CDR1 is SGHKS and CDR2 YYEKEE (reference sequence). The CDR3 runs to 15 residues. V was cut by 0 bases and J by 1 base, with 8 bases left in between. For the CDR3, the DNA is TGTGCCAGCAGCTTGGGATCTAGGAGCAATCAGCCCCAGCATTTT. It encodes CASSLGSRSNQPQHF.

The chain uses TRBV30 and TRBJ2-1; 7 positions match TRBD2. This CDR3 contains 16 residues. V shed 0 bases, J shed 6 bases, and the junction held 11 bases outside the gene matches. Germline CDR1 and CDR2: GTSNPN and SVGIG (reference sequence). DNA of the CDR3: TGTGCCTGGAGTGTACTAAGGACTAGACGGGCCAATGAGCAGTTCTTC. As protein: CAWSVLRTRRANEQFF. Using reference TRBV30 and TRBJ2-1 for the parts outside the CDR3, the full variable domain is SQTIHQWPATLVQPVGSPLSLECTVEGTSNPNLYWYRQAAGRGLQLLFYSVGIGQISSEVPQNLSASRPQDRQFILSSKKLLLSDSGFYLCAWSVLRTRRANEQFFGPGTRLTVL.

This clone has just a few counts. The rearrangement links TRBV5-1 to TRBJ2-3; the match to TRBD1 covers 9 bases. The J segment lost 5 bases and the V segment lost 4 bases, leaving 5 bases of the junction unmatched. The germline CDR1 and CDR2 sequences are SGHRS and YFSETQ. CDR3 length equals 14 residues. The CDR3 sequence is CASSQGQGVDTQYF. The CDR3 bases are TGCGCCAGCAGCCAGGGACAGGGTGTAGATACGCAGTATTTT.

This clone was seen just once. The chain links TRBV30 to TRBJ2-1; tentatively, D is TRBD2 (6 bases). V was cut by 0 bases and J by 0 bases, with 15 bases left in between. Germline CDR1 and CDR2: GTSNPN and SVGIG (reference sequence). This CDR3 spans 17 amino acids. This chain's CDR3 is CAWSVQREATSYNEQFF. The CDR3 region has the DNA TGTGCCTGGAGTGTACAGAGGGAGGCAACCTCCTACAATGAGCAGTTCTTC.

This chain links TRBV19 with TRBJ1-2, with 7 bases matching TRBD1. Germline trimming cut 4 bases from V and 3 bases from J; bases unmatched to any gene: 5. The CDR3 extends over 14 amino acids. Per the germline V gene, CDR1 is LNHDA and CDR2 is SQIVND (reference sequence). This CDR3 is CASSTLDRYYGYTF. The CDR3 DNA is TGTGCCAGTAGTACCTTGGACAGGTACTATGGCTACACCTTC.

The chain combines TRBV5-1 with TRBJ2-2; 14 bases fit TRBD2. Trimming at V came to 3 bases and at J to 7 bases, leaving 8 bases not matched to a gene. This CDR3 comprises 17 residues. Germline CDR1 reads SGHRS; CDR2 reads YFSETQ. This CDR3 is CASSSAGLAGVVGELFF. The CDR3 DNA is TGCGCCAGCAGCTCCGCGGGACTAGCGGGAGTCGTCGGGGAGCTGTTTTTT.

V and J are TRBV6-1 and TRBJ2-1, with 9 bases aligning to TRBD2. Germline CDR1 MNHNS, CDR2 SASEGT. The CDR3 consists of 16 residues. The junction had 9 bases not matched to a gene; V was cut back by 2 bases and J by 7 bases. CDR3 coding DNA: TGTGCCAGCAGTGAAAATGGGGCGGGAGGGTGGAATGAGCAGTTCTTC. Translating gives CASSENGAGGWNEQFF.

This chain joins TRBV2 and TRBJ2-1; D possibly corresponds to TRBD2 (6 bases). The CDR3 totals 12 residues. Germline CDR1 reads SNHLY; CDR2 reads FYNNEI. Trimming shortened V by 7 bases and J by 5 bases, and 9 bases separated the two germline ends. The CDR3 is CASTERDNEQFF. The CDR3 DNA sequence: TGTGCCAGCACCGAGCGGGACAATGAGCAGTTCTTC.

This clone was seen just once. The chain carries TRBV7-2 and TRBJ1-5, with a weak D call TRBD1 (6 bases). V was trimmed by 1 base and J by 3 bases, leaving 10 bases between them. The CDR3 is 15 residues long. The germline CDR1 and CDR2 sequences are SGHTA and FQGNSA. The CDR3 bases are TGTGCCAGCAGCTTAGTAACAGGGAACAATCAGCCCCAGCATTTT. As protein: CASSLVTGNNQPQHF.

The chain uses TRBV13 and TRBJ2-7; 13 positions agree with TRBD2. After removal of 4 bases from V and 6 bases from J, the junction contained 18 bases not matched to a gene. CDR1 and CDR2 (germline): PRHDT, FYEKMQ (reference sequence). The CDR3 has 19 residues. The CDR3 is CASSSTRTSGSGVLGEQYF. The CDR3 region has the DNA TGTGCCAGCAGCTCCACTCGGACTAGCGGGAGTGGTGTATTAGGCGAGCAGTACTTC.

The chain links TRBV6-5 to TRBJ2-1; D is perhaps TRBD2 (6 bases). The CDR3 totals 13 residues. The germline V gene has CDR1 MNHEY and CDR2 SVGAGI. Trimming stripped 5 bases from V and 11 bases from J, with 16 bases between. CDR3 bases: TGTGCCAGCAGTGTCCGGGACTCCCGCCAGCAGTTCTTC. It translates to CASSVRDSRQQFF.

V usage is TRBV5-4 and J usage is TRBJ2-7; 9 bases are a match to TRBD2. V was clipped by 3 bases and J by 2 bases; unmatched bases: 3. The V gene's germline CDR1 is SGHNT and CDR2 YYREEE (reference sequence). This CDR3 has 14 residues. The CDR3 loop is CASSSAGGPYEQYF. The CDR3 nucleotides read TGTGCCAGCAGCTCGGCGGGAGGGCCCTACGAGCAGTACTTC.

The chain couples TRBV6-1 to TRBJ2-1, with 9 bases lining up with TRBD1. Germline CDR1 is MNHNS and CDR2 is SASEGT. J gave up 10 bases and V 5 bases, and 12 bases lay outside the gene matches. The CDR3 has 15 amino acids. CDR3 sequence reads: CASSLGQGTLREQFF. CDR3 DNA sequence: TGTGCCAGCAGTTTGGGACAGGGTACCCTTCGGGAGCAGTTCTTC.